Below are 23 T cell receptor beta chains sequenced from a single sample in a study of identical twins. TCRdb passed the 5' RACE reads through MiXCR, listing each CDR3 protein once. The profile shows about 490,000 distinct CDR3 sequences, roughly 15% of them singletons. The data also belong to a second study, concerning yellow fever vaccine responses in identical twins.

The sequencing sample was made of CD4+ T cells sorted from blood. These TCRs come from a woman aged 18-29 years in good health.

This clonotype has only a few counts. This chain uses TRBV12-3 or TRBV12-4 with TRBJ1-1; D might be TRBD1 (6 bases). V lost 7 bases to trimming and J lost 4 bases, with 22 bases between them. There are 16 residues in the CDR3. CDR3 amino acids: CASTGRGNVGGTEAFF. The CDR3 region has the DNA TGTGCCAGCACTGGGCGGGGCAATGTAGGGGGCACTGAAGCTTTCTTT.

In this sample, this clonotype turned up a few times. The chain joins TRBV5-1 to TRBJ2-3; D is tentatively TRBD1 or TRBD2 (5 bases each). CDR1 and CDR2 from the germline V gene are SGHRS and YFSETQ. Trimming removed 5 bases at V and 0 bases at J, with 13 bases between. The CDR3 length is 15 residues. Written as DNA, the CDR3 is TGCGCCAGCAGAAACCGGGGCACTAGCACAGATACGCAGTATTTT. Protein: CASRNRGTSTDTQYF.

V usage is TRBV29-1 and J usage is TRBJ2-7; 9 bases are shared with TRBD1. The CDR3 is 14 residues long. Germline V lookup: CDR1 SQVTM, CDR2 ANQGSEA. Trimming cost V 4 bases and J 6 bases; bases outside gene matches: 10. This CDR3 is CSVGPGTGYPEQYF. The CDR3 region has the DNA TGCAGCGTTGGCCCCGGGACAGGGTATCCCGAGCAGTACTTC.

The rearrangement uses TRBV3-1 and TRBJ1-6; no reliable D call. Trimming cost V 1 base and J 8 bases, with 3 bases left between them. The germline V gene encodes CDR1 LGHDT and CDR2 YNNKEL (reference sequence). The CDR3 has 12 amino acids. CDR3 coding DNA: TGTGCCAGCAGCCAAGGGGATTCACCCCTCCACTTT. It is translated as CASSQGDSPLHF.

The chain has TRBV20-1 and TRBJ2-2; 7 bases map to TRBD2. The CDR3 runs to 15 residues. Germline CDR1 DFQATT, CDR2 SNEGSKA (reference sequence). Trimming removed 6 bases from V and 0 bases from J; junction bases left unmatched: 7. CDR3 region: CSAPTGGSNTGELFF. CDR3 bases: TGCAGTGCCCCGACGGGAGGATCGAACACCGGGGAGCTGTTTTTT.

This clonotype has just a few counts. The chain joins TRBV6-1 to TRBJ2-3, with D possibly matching TRBD2 (5 bases). The CDR3 covers 15 residues. CDR1 and CDR2 from the germline V gene are MNHNS and SASEGT. The V end was cut by 7 bases, the J end by 1 base, with 15 bases between. CDR3 DNA sequence: TGTGCCAGCAAAAAGCTAGCATCTGGCACAGATACGCAGTATTTT. Its protein is CASKKLASGTDTQYF.

This clonotype has a handful of counts. This chain joins TRBV24-1 and TRBJ1-1; no clear D gene. CDR3 length equals 12 residues. CDR1 and CDR2 from the germline V gene are KGHDR and SFDVKD. Trimming removed 7 bases from V and 1 base from J, with 6 bases in between. The DNA of the CDR3 is TGTGCCACCAGAGGGCCGAACACTGAAGCTTTCTTT. Amino acids: CATRGPNTEAFF.

A few counts support this clonotype. V gene TRBV7-7 combines with J gene TRBJ2-1; D remains ambiguous. Germline values: CDR1 SSHAT, CDR2 FNYEAQ (reference sequence). This CDR3 region has 14 residues. V lost 1 base and J 9 bases, leaving 13 bases between the germline ends. The CDR3 nucleotides read TGTGCCAGCAGCTTAGACGGTTCGTATACTGAGCAGTTCTTC. Translated: CASSLDGSYTEQFF.

This rearrangement joins TRBV7-9 to TRBJ1-6; TRBD1 aligns across 7 bases. Unmatched junction bases numbered 7, after V lost 5 bases and J lost 9 bases. The germline V gene has CDR1 SEHNR and CDR2 FQNEAQ (reference sequence). The CDR3 covers 14 residues. The chain's CDR3 is CASSHDRAVSPLHF. In DNA, the CDR3 is TGTGCCAGCAGCCACGACAGGGCCGTTTCACCCCTCCACTTT.

This clonotype was observed a handful of times. This sequence joins TRBV29-1 and TRBJ2-1; D ambiguous. V was pared by 4 bases and J by 9 bases, with 13 bases between. Germline CDR1 SQVTM, CDR2 ANQGSEA. The CDR3 consists of 12 residues. The CDR3 DNA is TGCAGCGTTGTCGTGTCAGTCGTTGAGCAGTTCTTC. This encodes CSVVVSVVEQFF.

This clonotype was observed a handful of times. The genes are TRBV7-8 and TRBJ2-7, with 11 bases identical to TRBD2. Germline lookup yields CDR1 SGHVS and CDR2 FQNEAQ. The ends lost 5 bases at V and 13 bases at J; junction bases unmatched: 7. The CDR3 has 12 residues. The CDR3 here is CASSPGTSGPYV. In DNA form, the CDR3 reads TGTGCCAGCAGCCCCGGGACTAGCGGACCATACGTC.

The chain couples TRBV5-1 to TRBJ1-1; no definite D call. This CDR3 has 15 residues. Trimming stripped 3 bases from V and 0 bases from J, with 12 bases between. Germline lookup yields CDR1 SGHRS and CDR2 YFSETQ. This CDR3 reads CASSSRRTMNTEAFF. The CDR3 DNA sequence: TGCGCCAGCAGCTCCCGTCGGACTATGAACACTGAAGCTTTCTTT.

V gene TRBV20-1 combines with J gene TRBJ1-1; 7 bases line up with TRBD1. The CDR3 is 16 amino acids. Germline lookup yields CDR1 DFQATT and CDR2 SNEGSKA (reference sequence). The J segment lost 0 bases and the V segment lost 1 base, leaving 8 bases of the junction unmatched. This chain's CDR3 is CSARGTTTGMNTEAFF. The CDR3 DNA sequence: TGCAGTGCTAGAGGCACAACGACAGGGATGAACACTGAAGCTTTCTTT.

This clonotype was observed a few times. CDR3 DNA: TGTGCCAGCAGTCGGACAGGGCTGGCCAATGAGCAGTTCTTC. Protein product: CASSRTGLANEQFF. V gene TRBV28 combines with J gene TRBJ2-1; 8 nucleotides match TRBD1. There are 14 residues in the CDR3. The trim removed 5 bases at V and 6 bases at J, leaving 6 bases unmatched. Germline CDR1 MDHEN, CDR2 SYDVKM.

This sequence joins TRBV3-1 and TRBJ2-7; maybe TRBD2 (6 bases). The germline V and J ends were trimmed by 2 bases and 0 bases, with 11 bases remaining between them. Germline V CDR1 and CDR2: LGHDT, YNNKEL (reference sequence). This CDR3 region has 15 residues. The DNA of the CDR3 is TGTGCCAGCAGCCAACTACCCGGGGGCTCCTACGAGCAGTACGTC. Translation: CASSQLPGGSYEQYV.

This rearrangement joins TRBV19 to TRBJ2-5; D is perhaps TRBD2 (5 bases). The length of the CDR3 is 14 residues. Germline lookup yields CDR1 LNHDA and CDR2 SQIVND (reference sequence). The V end lost 5 bases, the J end lost 5 bases, and 15 bases lay between the germline ends. CDR3 nucleotides: TGTGCCAGTAGTCTGGGAGACGTGGTGGAGACCCAGTACTTC. It is translated as CASSLGDVVETQYF. The whole variable domain, remainder taken from reference TRBV19 and TRBJ2-5, is DGGITQSPKYLFRKEGQNVTLSCEQNLNHDAMYWYRQDPGQGLRLIYYSQIVNDFQKGDIAEGYSVSREKKESFPLTVTSAQKNPTAFYLCASSLGDVVETQYFGPGTRLLVL.

This clonotype was picked up a small number of times. The V call is TRBV4-1, the J call TRBJ2-1; 7 bases are a match to TRBD2. This CDR3 is built from 15 residues. Germline V gives CDR1 MGHRA, CDR2 YSYEKL. V lost 4 bases to trimming and J lost 7 bases; unmatched junction nucleotides: 10. The CDR3 DNA sequence: TGCGCCAGCAGCCCCCTCGGACTAGTAGGAAATGAGCAGTTCTTC. This encodes CASSPLGLVGNEQFF.

A few counts support this clonotype. This chain connects TRBV20-1 to TRBJ2-1, with TRBD2 matching 9 bases. This CDR3 is built from 14 residues. V lost 1 base to trimming and J lost 8 bases; unmatched junction nucleotides: 6. Germline CDR1 DFQATT, CDR2 SNEGSKA (reference sequence). The CDR3 sequence: CSARVIAGVYEQFF. DNA for the CDR3: TGCAGTGCTAGAGTTATAGCGGGAGTCTATGAGCAGTTCTTC.

This clonotype was seen a handful of times. The genes are TRBV4-1 and TRBJ2-1, with no clear D. The CDR3 is made up of 13 amino acids. Trimming shortened V by 3 bases and J by 9 bases, and 12 bases separated the two germline ends. Germline CDR1 and CDR2: MGHRA and YSYEKL. CDR3 sequence (DNA): TGCGCCAGCAGCCACCCATCCGGTGGTGAGCAGTTCTTC. The encoded protein is CASSHPSGGEQFF.

The chain carries TRBV20-1 and TRBJ2-1, with 11 bases that match TRBD2. J lost 9 bases, V lost 3 bases, and 7 bases had no gene match. The CDR3 totals 14 residues. Looked up from germline, CDR1 is DFQATT and CDR2 is SNEGSKA (reference sequence). The CDR3 is CSASSGGAGVEQFF. CDR3 DNA: TGCAGTGCTAGTAGCGGGGGGGCCGGTGTTGAGCAGTTCTTC.

The chain is built from TRBV5-1 and TRBJ2-7; 10 positions agree with TRBD1. The CDR3 totals 17 residues. V was pared by 0 bases and J by 6 bases, with 12 bases of the junction left unmatched. Germline V CDR1 and CDR2: SGHRS, YFSETQ. The CDR3 protein is CASSLALPGTGASEQYF. CDR3 in DNA: TGCGCCAGCAGCTTGGCCTTACCCGGGACAGGGGCATCCGAGCAGTACTTC.

V usage is TRBV28 and J usage is TRBJ2-4; D is unclear. CDR3 size: 15 residues. Germline assignment: CDR1 MDHEN and CDR2 SYDVKM. V was trimmed by 5 bases and J by 0 bases, leaving 11 bases between them. Here the CDR3 DNA reads TGTGCCAGCAGTGCCGACCCGTTAGCCAAAAACATTCAGTACTTC. Protein product: CASSADPLAKNIQYF. The full variable domain, in which reference TRBV28 and TRBJ2-4 provide the parts outside the CDR3, is DVKVTQSSRYLVKRTGEKVFLECVQDMDHENMFWYRQDPGLGLRLIYFSYDVKMKEKGDIPEGYSVSREKKERFSLILESASTNQTSMYLCASSADPLAKNIQYFGAGTRLSVL.

The chain recombines TRBV15 with TRBJ2-1; D perhaps matches TRBD2 (6 bases). V lost 5 bases to trimming and J lost 7 bases, with 21 bases between them. From germline, CDR1 is LNHNV and CDR2 YYDKDF (reference sequence). This CDR3 is built from 16 residues. The CDR3: CATSAPGTLPGNEQFF. CDR3 bases: TGTGCCACCAGCGCCCCCGGGACTTTACCGGGGAATGAGCAGTTCTTC.